This TCR beta chain stems from a study of CD8 T cells in Susac syndrome. Study-level results: The study admitted that it had a relatively small number of individuals in its TCR sequencing and HLA analysis.

About this clonotype: As yet, its antigen is unknown.

The germline V and J ends were trimmed by 4 bases and 7 bases, with 13 bases remaining between them. The CDR3 contains 13 residues. The germline V gene has CDR1 SGHAT and CDR2 FQNNGV. The TEMRA cells underwent FACS enrichment, while the CD8+ and CD4+ T cells underwent negative isolation. The RNA, about 0.45 to 1 ug, was put through reverse transcription using random hexamers. TCRdb re-called the immunoSEQ multiplex PCR reads with MiXCR, one entry per CDR3 protein. The sample contains roughly 120,000 distinct CDR3 sequences, approximately 93% of which appear only once. This clonotype was sampled from a human donor with multiple sclerosis. This chain links TRBV11-2 with TRBJ2-5; D perhaps matches TRBD1 (5 bases). Sequencing was done on a sample of CD4+ T cells from PBMCs. The CDR3: CASSSTETGTQYF. The CDR3 DNA reads TGTGCCAGCAGCTCCACAGAAACAGGGACCCAGTACTTC.